This T cell receptor beta chain stems from a study of metastatic and nonmetastatic thyroid tumors. Thyroid surgery took place with no prior treatment in any patient. TCRdb reprocessed the PCR reads via MiXCR. Among several thousand clones listed, 30% were seen once. Trimming at V came to 4 bases and at J to 7 bases, leaving 9 bases not matched to a gene. The germline gives CDR1 SGHRS, CDR2 YFSETQ. The CDR3 loop spans 15 amino acids. The sample comprised adjacent normal tissue. The source is a female donor with papillary thyroid cancer or a benign thyroid nodule (not recorded which). Some clones in this sample may be carry-over from other donors' samples. J is TRBJ1-2 and V is TRBV5-1; TRBD1 matches at 11 bases. The CDR3 DNA sequence: TGCGCCAGCAGCCCAAACGGACAGGGGGCTCGTGGCTACACCTTC. Its protein product is CASSPNGQGARGYTF.